This T cell receptor beta chain emerged from a study of OX40 agonist ivuxolimab in advanced cancers. About the study: Patients were given ivuxolimab, an antibody that agonizes OX40 (CD134).

Study outcomes and limitations: At doses 0.1 to 3.0 mg/kg, CD4+ and CD8+ clones expanded. Researchers did not establish what antigens the expanded peripheral T cells target.

Per germline, CDR1 LGHNA and CDR2 YNFKEQ. The CDR3 has 13 amino acids. Clones were sequenced by immunoSEQ multiplex PCR, and TCRdb holds only the in-frame ones, with some missing. The sample consists of over 85,000 clones, around nine tenths of them appearing once. A remark on this clone: The antigen is undetermined.

The TCR was taken from an adult with an advanced solid tumor such as melanoma, head and neck, liver or kidney cancer. This chain joins TRBV4-2 and TRBJ2-5; D might be TRBD2 (6 bases). The J call may not be correct, given that the DNA end is closer to TRBJ2-7. Specimen: CD4+ or CD8+ T cells sorted from blood, collected in a trial of the OX40 agonist ivuxolimab. The CDR3 DNA reads TGTGCCAGCAGCCAAGCTGGGACTCCCGAGCAGTACTTC. Its protein is CASSQAGTPEQYF.